The T cell receptor (beta chain) described here comes from a study of T-cell reconstitution after alpha-beta-depleted transplantation in children. Study conclusions and caveats: One year post-transplant, T-cell counts and diversity were largely derived from T cells produced anew. Some patients owed their high day-60 TCRbeta diversity to surviving recipient T cells and thymic progenitors. After transplant, at about two months, alpha-beta T cells were reportedly derived from several hundred expanded graft clones.

The TCRbeta library was prepared with unique molecular identifiers. TCRdb independently ran MiXCR on the PCR reads; one entry per CDR3 protein. The sample lists a few hundred thousand distinct CDR3 sequences, 25% to 30% occurring once. Trimming left V 3 bases short and J 7 bases short, with 16 bases between. The CDR3 totals 15 residues. This clonotype was seen only a few times. The antigen remains undetermined. The material sequenced was PBMCs, taken before TCRalphabeta/CD19-depleted stem cell transplant. This sequence originates from a boy under two years old with Wiskott-Aldrich syndrome, due to receive a stem cell transplant. The chain recombines TRBV12-3 or TRBV12-4 with TRBJ1-3; D unclear. This CDR3 reads CASSFGGSALNTIYF. CDR3 nucleotides: TGTGCCAGCAGTTTCGGTGGCAGCGCCCTTAACACCATATATTTT.